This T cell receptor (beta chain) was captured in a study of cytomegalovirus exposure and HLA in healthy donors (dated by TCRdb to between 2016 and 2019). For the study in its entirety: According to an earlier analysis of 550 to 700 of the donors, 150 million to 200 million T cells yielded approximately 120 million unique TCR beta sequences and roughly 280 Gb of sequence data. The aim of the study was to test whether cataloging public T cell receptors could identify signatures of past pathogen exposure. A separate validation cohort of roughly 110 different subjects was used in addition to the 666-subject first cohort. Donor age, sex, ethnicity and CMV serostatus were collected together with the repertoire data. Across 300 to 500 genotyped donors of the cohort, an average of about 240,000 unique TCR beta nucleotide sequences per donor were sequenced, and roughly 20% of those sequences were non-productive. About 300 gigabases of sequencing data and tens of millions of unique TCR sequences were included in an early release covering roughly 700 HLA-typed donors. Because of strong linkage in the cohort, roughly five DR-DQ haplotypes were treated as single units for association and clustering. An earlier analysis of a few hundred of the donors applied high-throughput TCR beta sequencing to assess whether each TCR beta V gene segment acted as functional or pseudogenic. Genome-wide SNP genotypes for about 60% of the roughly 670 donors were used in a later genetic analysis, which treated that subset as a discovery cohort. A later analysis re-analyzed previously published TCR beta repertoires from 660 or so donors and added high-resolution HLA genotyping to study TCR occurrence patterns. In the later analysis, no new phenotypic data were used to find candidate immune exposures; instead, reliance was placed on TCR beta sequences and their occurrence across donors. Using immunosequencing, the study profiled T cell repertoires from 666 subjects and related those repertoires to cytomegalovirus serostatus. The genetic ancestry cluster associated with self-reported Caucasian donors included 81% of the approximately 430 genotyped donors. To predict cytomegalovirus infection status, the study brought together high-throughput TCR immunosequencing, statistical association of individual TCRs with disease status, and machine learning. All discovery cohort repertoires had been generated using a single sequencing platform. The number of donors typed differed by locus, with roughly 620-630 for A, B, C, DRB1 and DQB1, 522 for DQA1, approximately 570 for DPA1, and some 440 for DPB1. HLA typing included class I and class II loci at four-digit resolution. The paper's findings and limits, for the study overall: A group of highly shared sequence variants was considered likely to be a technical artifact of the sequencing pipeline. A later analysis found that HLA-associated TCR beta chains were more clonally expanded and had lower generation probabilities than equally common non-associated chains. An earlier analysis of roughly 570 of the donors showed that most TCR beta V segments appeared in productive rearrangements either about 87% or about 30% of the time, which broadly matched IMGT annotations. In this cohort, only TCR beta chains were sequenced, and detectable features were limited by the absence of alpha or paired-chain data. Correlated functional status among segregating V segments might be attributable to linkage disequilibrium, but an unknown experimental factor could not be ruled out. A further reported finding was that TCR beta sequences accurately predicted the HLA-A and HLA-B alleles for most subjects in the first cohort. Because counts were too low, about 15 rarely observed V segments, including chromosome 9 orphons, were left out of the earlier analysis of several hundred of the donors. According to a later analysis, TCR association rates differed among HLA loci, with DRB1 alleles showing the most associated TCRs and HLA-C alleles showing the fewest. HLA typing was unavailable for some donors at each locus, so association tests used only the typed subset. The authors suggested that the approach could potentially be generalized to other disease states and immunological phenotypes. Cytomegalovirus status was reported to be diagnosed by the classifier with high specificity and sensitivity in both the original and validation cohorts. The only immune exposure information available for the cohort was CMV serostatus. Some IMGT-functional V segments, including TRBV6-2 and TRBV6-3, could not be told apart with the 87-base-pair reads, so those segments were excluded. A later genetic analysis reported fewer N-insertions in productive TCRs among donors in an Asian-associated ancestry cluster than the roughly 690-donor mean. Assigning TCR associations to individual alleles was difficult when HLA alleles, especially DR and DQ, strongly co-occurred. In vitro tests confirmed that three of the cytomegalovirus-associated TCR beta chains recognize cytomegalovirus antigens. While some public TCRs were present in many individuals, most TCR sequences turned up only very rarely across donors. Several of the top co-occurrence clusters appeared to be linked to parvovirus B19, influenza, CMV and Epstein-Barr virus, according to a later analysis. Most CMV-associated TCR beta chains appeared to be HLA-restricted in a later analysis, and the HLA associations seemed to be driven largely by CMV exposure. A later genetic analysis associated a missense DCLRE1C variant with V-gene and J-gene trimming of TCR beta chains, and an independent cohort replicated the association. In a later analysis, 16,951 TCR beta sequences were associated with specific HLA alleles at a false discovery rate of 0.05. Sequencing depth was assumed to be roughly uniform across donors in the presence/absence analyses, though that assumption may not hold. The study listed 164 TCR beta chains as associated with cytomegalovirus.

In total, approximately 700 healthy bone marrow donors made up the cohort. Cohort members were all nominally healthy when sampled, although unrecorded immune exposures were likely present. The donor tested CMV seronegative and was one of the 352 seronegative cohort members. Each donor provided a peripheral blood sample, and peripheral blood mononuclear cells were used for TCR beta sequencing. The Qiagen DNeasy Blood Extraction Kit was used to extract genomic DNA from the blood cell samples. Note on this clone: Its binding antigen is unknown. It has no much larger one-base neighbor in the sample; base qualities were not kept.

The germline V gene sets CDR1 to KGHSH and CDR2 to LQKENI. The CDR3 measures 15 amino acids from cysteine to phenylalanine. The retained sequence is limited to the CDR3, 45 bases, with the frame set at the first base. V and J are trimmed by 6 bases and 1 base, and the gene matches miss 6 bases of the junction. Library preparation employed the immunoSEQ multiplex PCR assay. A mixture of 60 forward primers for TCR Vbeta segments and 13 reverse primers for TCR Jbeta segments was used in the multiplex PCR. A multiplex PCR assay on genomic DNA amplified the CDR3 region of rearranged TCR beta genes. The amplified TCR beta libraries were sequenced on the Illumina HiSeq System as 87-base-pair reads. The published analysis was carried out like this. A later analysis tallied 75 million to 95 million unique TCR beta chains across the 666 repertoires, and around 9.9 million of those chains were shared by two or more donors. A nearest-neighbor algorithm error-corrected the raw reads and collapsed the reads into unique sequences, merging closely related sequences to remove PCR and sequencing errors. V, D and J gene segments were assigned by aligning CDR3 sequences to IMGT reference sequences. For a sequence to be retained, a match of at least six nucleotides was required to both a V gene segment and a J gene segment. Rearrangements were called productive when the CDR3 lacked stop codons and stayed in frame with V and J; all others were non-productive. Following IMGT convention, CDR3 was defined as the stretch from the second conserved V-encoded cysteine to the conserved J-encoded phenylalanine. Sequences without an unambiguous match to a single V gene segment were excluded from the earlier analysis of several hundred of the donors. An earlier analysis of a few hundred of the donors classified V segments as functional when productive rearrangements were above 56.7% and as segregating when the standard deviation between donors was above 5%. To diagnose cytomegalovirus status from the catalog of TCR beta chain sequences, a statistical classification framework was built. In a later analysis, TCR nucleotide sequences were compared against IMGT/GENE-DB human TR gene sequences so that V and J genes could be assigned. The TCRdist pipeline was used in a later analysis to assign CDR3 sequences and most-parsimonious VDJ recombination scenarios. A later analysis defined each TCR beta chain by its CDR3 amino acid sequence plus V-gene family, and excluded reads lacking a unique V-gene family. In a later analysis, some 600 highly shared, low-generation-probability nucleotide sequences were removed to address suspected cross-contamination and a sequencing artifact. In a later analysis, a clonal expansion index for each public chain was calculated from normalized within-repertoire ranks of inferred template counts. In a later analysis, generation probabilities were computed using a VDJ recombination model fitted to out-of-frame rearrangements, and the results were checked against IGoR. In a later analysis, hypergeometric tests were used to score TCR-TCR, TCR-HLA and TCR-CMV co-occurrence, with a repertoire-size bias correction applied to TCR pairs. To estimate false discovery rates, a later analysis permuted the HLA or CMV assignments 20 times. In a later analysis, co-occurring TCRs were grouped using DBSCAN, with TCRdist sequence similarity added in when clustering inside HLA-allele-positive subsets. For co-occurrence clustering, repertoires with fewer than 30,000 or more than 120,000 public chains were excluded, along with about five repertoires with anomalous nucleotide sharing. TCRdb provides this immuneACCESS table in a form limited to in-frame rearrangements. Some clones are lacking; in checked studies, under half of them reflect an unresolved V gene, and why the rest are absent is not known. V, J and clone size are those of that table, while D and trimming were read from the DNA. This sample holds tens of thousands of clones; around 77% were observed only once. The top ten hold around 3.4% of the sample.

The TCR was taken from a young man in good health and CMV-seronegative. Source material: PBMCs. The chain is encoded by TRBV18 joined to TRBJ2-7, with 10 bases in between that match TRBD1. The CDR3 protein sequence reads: CASSGTGDVSYEQYF. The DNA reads TGTGCCAGCTCGGGGACAGGGGACGTTTCCTACGAGCAGTACTTC.